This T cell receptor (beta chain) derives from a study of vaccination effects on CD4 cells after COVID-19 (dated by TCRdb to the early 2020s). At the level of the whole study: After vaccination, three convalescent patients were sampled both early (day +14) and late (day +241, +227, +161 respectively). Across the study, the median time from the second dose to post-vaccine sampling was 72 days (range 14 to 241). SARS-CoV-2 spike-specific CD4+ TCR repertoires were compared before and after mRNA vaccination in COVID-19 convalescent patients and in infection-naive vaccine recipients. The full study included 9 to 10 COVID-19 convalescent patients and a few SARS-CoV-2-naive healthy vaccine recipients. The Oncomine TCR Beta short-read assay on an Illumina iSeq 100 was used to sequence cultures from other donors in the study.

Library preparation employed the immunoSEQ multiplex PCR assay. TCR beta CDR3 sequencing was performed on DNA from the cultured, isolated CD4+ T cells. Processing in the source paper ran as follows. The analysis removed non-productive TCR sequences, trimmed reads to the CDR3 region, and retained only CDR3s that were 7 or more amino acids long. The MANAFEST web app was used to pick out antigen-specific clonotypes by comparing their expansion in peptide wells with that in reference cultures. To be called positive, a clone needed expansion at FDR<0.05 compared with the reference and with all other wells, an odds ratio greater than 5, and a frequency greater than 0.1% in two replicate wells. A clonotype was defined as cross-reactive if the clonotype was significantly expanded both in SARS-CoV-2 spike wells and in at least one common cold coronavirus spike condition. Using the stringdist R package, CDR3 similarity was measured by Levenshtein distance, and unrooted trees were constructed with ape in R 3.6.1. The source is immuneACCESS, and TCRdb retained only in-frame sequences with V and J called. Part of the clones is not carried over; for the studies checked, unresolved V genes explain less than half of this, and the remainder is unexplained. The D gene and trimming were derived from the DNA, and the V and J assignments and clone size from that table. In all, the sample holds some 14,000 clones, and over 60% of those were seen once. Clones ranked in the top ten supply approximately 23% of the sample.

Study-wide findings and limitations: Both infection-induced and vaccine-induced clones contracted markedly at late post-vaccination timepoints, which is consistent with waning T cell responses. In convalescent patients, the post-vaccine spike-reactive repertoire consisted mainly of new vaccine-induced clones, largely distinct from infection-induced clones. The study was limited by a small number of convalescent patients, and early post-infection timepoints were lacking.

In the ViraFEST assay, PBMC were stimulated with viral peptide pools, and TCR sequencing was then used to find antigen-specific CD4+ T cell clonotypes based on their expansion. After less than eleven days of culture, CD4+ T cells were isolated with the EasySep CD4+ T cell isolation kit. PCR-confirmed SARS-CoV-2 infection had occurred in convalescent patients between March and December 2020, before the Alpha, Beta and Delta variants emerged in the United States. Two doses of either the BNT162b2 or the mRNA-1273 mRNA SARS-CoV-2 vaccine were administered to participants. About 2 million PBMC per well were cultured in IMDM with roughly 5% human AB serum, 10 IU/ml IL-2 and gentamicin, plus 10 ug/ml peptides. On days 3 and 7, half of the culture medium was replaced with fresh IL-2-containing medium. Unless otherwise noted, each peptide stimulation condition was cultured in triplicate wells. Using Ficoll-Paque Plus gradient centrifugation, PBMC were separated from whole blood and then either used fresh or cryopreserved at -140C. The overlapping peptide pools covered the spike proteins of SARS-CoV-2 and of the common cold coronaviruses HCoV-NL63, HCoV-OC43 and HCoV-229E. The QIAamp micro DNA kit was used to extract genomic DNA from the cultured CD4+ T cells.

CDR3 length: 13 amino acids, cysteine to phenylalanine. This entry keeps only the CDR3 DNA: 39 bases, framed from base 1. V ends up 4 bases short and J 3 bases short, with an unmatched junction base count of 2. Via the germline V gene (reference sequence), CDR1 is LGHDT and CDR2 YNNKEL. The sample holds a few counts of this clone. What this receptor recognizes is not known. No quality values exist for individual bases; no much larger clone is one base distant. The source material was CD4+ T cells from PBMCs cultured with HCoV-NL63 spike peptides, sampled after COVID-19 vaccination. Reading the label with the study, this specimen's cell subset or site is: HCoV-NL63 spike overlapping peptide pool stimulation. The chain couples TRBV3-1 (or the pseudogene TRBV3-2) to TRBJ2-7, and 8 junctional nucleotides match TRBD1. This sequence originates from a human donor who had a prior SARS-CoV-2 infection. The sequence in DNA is TGTGCCAGCAGCCCAGGGACAGGCTACGAGCAGTACTTC. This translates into CASSPGTGYEQYF.